Sequencing of this T cell receptor beta chain was carried out in a study of T cells after yellow fever vaccination (dated by TCRdb to between 2018 and 2021). Describing the broader study: The SMART-Seq v4 Ultra Low Input RNA kit was used to prepare libraries from fractions with low cell numbers. The cohort comprised two healthy male donors, one aged 18 to 29 and one aged 30 to 40 years. To follow T-cell clones before and after both primary and booster YFV17D yellow fever vaccination, bulk TCR alpha and beta repertoires underwent longitudinal sequencing. Bulk PBMC replicates and cell subsets were isolated from blood drawn at multiple timepoints before and after both primary and secondary immunization.

Concerning this clonotype: Its antigen remains undetermined. It has no much larger one-base neighbor in the sample; base qualities were not kept.

General findings and caveats noted by the study authors: Because abundant contaminating clonotypes from the bulk population could be contained in FACS-sorted repertoires, computational filtering was required. The study included only a couple of donors, which limits how far the findings can be generalized. After the booster, most clones that had expanded after primary vaccination were detected again (around 97% of CD4 and around nine tenths of CD8), suggesting broad maintenance of memory. A small fraction of clonotypes appeared in both the CD4 and CD8 compartments, likely as a result of convergent recombination. The secondary T-cell response was found to be weaker but faster than the primary response, with a peak reached on day 5 rather than on day 15.

What the treatment or condition label conveys for this sample: live attenuated yellow fever vaccine strain. At every blood-draw timepoint, two biological replicates of bulk PBMCs were collected. PBMCs were isolated from peripheral blood using a standard Ficoll-Paque protocol. RNA was extracted with TriZol from bulk PBMCs, CD4 and CD8 fractions, and dextramer-positive and dextramer-negative fractions. TCR cDNA was made using 5'RACE template switching, a step that added a universal primer site and unique molecular identifiers. cDNA synthesis was primed from both the TCR alpha and TCR beta constant segments. Library amplification used two PCR steps, and the second PCR step added sample barcodes and sequencing adapters. Sequencing of libraries was done on Illumina HiSeq 2500 (2x100 bp) or NovaSeq (2x150 bp). The authors' pipeline ran thus. MIGEC handled demultiplexing of reads and collapsing into UMI consensus sequences, while MiXCR performed V(D)J alignment. Clonotypes responding to the vaccine were identified with edgeR on replicate PBMC samples, with the criteria of FDR below 0.01 and a log2 fold change above 5 up to day 15. Bulk clonotypes were assigned CD4 or CD8 identity according to which sequenced CD4 or CD8 repertoire held them at higher abundance. TCRdb reprocessed the public reads (quality trimming at Q25 with fastp, clone calling with MiXCR) and kept in-frame beta chains. Each entry merges the rows of one CDR3 protein and shows their most common DNA and genes. For this entry, the V and J calls and clone size follow TCRdb and not the study's own pipeline. The sample table records under 600,000 distinct CDR3 sequences; roughly 14% of these occur just once. About an eighth of the sample rests with the top ten.

This TCR derives from a man aged 25 to 40 who received the YFV17D yellow fever vaccine. The starting material was PBMCs, obtained on the day of the yellow fever booster vaccination.

The sequenced DNA: TGTGCCAGCAGCTTAGGGGACAGCAACACCGGGGAGCTGTTTTTT. This codes for CASSLGDSNTGELFF. The rearrangement combines TRBV7-9 with TRBJ2-2; TRBD1 lines up with 7 middle nucleotides. In the germline V gene (reference sequence), CDR1 corresponds to SEHNR and CDR2 to FQNEAQ. V is cut back by 1 base and J by 2 bases, with 1 base in the junction unmatched. The CDR3 goes from the cysteine to the phenylalanine over 15 residues. Just CDR3 DNA is preserved here, 45 bases in frame from base 1.